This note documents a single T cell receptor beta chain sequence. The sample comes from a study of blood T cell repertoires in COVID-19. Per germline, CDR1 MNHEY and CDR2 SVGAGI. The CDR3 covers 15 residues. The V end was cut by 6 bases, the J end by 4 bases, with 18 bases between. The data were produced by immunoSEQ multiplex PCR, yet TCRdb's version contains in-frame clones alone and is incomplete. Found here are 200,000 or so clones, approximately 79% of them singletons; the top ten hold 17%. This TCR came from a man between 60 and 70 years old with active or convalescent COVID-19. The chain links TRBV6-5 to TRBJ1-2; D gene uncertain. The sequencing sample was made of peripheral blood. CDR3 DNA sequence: TGTGCCAGCAGGCTCGAGGAGGGCGCGGTCTATGGCTACACCTTC. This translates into CASRLEEGAVYGYTF.